The T cell receptor (beta chain) described here comes from a study of T cell responses to AZD1222 COVID-19 vaccine. About the study: Researchers grouped second doses given at about 4 or about 12 weeks into one pool.

Germline lookup yields CDR1 SGHRS and CDR2 YFSETQ. Trimming cost V 0 bases and J 0 bases; bases outside gene matches: 5. The CDR3 has 17 amino acids. The assay was immunoSEQ multiplex PCR, and TCRdb's table has in-frame clones only and misses some. This table holds some 140,000 clones, 92% found once. This clonotype was obtained from an adult in good health. The chain is built from TRBV5-1 and TRBJ1-3, with 8 bases that match TRBD1. Specimen: peripheral blood, collected on day 0 of AZD1222 vaccination. CDR3 sequence: CASSLGGQAISGNTIYF. The DNA for the CDR3 is TGCGCCAGCAGCTTGGGGGGACAGGCGATCTCTGGAAACACCATATATTTT.